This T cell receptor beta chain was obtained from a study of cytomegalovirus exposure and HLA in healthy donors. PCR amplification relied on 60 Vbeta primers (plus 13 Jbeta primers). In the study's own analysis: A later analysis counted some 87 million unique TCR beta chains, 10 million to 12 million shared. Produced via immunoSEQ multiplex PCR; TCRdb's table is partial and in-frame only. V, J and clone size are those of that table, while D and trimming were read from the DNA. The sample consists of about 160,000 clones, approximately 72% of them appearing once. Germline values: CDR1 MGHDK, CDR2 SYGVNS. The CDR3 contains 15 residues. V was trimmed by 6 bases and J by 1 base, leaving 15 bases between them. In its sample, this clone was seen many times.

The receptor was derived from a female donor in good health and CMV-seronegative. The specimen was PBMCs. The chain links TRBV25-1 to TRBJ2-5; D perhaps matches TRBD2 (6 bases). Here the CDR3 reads CASSPSREVQETQYF. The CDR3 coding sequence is TGTGCCAGCAGCCCGTCGAGGGAGGTCCAAGAGACCCAGTACTTC.